The 19 T cell receptor beta chains reported below all come from one sample, sequenced in a study of early T cells in non-severe SARS-CoV-2 infection. TCRdb recomputed calls from the 5' RACE reads with MiXCR, one row per CDR3 protein. The sample holds 97,000 or so distinct CDR3 sequences, 8% to 13% seen once. Sequences were derived from whole blood, sampled at baseline. The receptors stem from an adult who was a healthcare worker with PCR-confirmed SARS-CoV-2 infection or an uninfected control (not recorded which).

This clonotype was seen only a few times. The chain employs TRBV28 and TRBJ1-6; TRBD1 matches at 8 bases. The J segment lost 8 bases and the V segment lost 1 base, leaving 7 bases of the junction unmatched. The CDR3 has 16 residues. Germline assignment: CDR1 MDHEN and CDR2 SYDVKM. CDR3 residues: CASSLSDLTGDSPLHF. The CDR3 DNA is TGTGCCAGCAGTTTATCTGATTTGACAGGGGATTCACCCCTCCACTTT.

In this sample, this clonotype turned up a few times. This chain joins TRBV19 and TRBJ1-2, with D tentatively TRBD1 (5 bases). CDR1 and CDR2 from the germline V gene are LNHDA and SQIVND (reference sequence). The V end was cut by 4 bases, the J end by 3 bases, with 12 bases between. CDR3 size: 14 residues. DNA of the CDR3: TGTGCCAGTAGTACTGGTGGGGGTGACTATGGCTACACCTTC. Its translation is CASSTGGGDYGYTF.

This clonotype was seen a handful of times. The gene calls are TRBV7-9 and TRBJ2-2; D is undetermined. Trimming left V 1 base short and J 5 bases short, with 17 bases between. The CDR3 extends over 17 amino acids. Germline lookup yields CDR1 SEHNR and CDR2 FQNEAQ (reference sequence). The CDR3 region is CASSLVEGTIPTGELFF. As DNA, the CDR3 is TGTGCCAGCAGCTTAGTCGAAGGAACCATCCCAACCGGGGAGCTGTTTTTT.

This clonotype was found a few times. The chain recombines TRBV14 with TRBJ2-3, with D possibly called TRBD1 or TRBD2 (5 bases each). CDR1 is SGHDN and CDR2 is FVKESK in the germline V gene. The CDR3 spans 14 residues. V was cut by 3 bases and J by 4 bases, with 11 bases left in between. The CDR3 DNA reads TGTGCCAGCAGCCAGGCCCAGGGAGCAGATACGCAGTATTTT. This codes for CASSQAQGADTQYF.

This clonotype was recorded a few times. The V and J genes are TRBV9 and TRBJ2-3; 7 bases map to TRBD2. V lost 0 bases, J lost 9 bases, and 4 bases stayed unmatched. This CDR3 has 13 residues. The germline V gene has CDR1 SGDLS and CDR2 YYNGEE. DNA for the CDR3: TGTGCCAGCAGCGTAGACGGGGGGAGGACGCAGTATTTT. Residues: CASSVDGGRTQYF.

This clonotype was counted only a few times. This sequence joins TRBV29-1 and TRBJ2-2, with D possibly being TRBD1 (5 bases). Trimming removed 3 bases at V and 5 bases at J, with 13 bases between. This CDR3 region has 14 residues. Germline CDR1 is SQVTM and CDR2 is ANQGSEA. The CDR3 region is CSVELPQGTGELFF. The CDR3 region has the DNA TGCAGCGTTGAGCTCCCCCAGGGAACCGGGGAGCTGTTTTTT.

In its sample, this clonotype was seen once. The chain uses TRBV6-5 and TRBJ2-3; the match to TRBD1 covers 11 bases. The germline V gene has CDR1 MNHEY and CDR2 SVGAGI. V lost 2 bases to trimming and J lost 5 bases; unmatched junction nucleotides: 6. This CDR3 has 16 residues. The CDR3, as DNA: TGTGCCAGCAGTTACCAGGGACAGGGGGTATTAGATACGCAGTATTTT. Translated, it gives CASSYQGQGVLDTQYF.

Many counts were recorded for this clonotype. This sequence joins TRBV3-1 and TRBJ2-1; the match to TRBD2 covers 12 bases. With V trimmed by 1 base and J by 8 bases, 15 bases remained unmatched. This CDR3 comprises 19 residues. The germline CDR1 and CDR2 sequences are LGHDT and YNNKEL (reference sequence). CDR3 bases: TGTGCCAGCAGCCAAGGCCCGCAGTGGACTAGCGGGGAGTGGCATGAGCAGTTCTTC. Its protein is CASSQGPQWTSGEWHEQFF.

The chain uses TRBV12-3 or TRBV12-4 and TRBJ2-5, with D hard to call. CDR3 length: 11 amino acids. V dropped 5 bases and J dropped 2 bases, with 3 bases sitting between them. The CDR3: CASSRQETQYF. In DNA, the CDR3 is TGTGCCAGCAGTCGACAAGAGACCCAGTACTTC.

This clonotype was detected many times. V is TRBV7-9 and J is TRBJ1-4; tentatively, D is TRBD1 (5 bases). The length of the CDR3 is 14 residues. The V end was cut by 5 bases, the J end by 4 bases, with 11 bases between. The V gene's germline CDR1 is SEHNR and CDR2 FQNEAQ (reference sequence). The CDR3 region is CASSPTADNEKLFF. The CDR3 DNA reads as TGTGCCAGCAGCCCGACAGCTGATAATGAAAAACTGTTTTTT. Drawing the rest from reference TRBV7-9 and TRBJ1-4, the complete variable domain is DTGVSQNPRHKITKRGQNVTFRCDPISEHNRLYWYRQTLGQGPEFLTYFQNEAQLEKSRLLSDRFSAERPKGSFSTLEIQRTEQGDSAMYLCASSPTADNEKLFFGSGTQLSVL.

The chain uses TRBV5-1 and TRBJ2-7; D possibly corresponds to TRBD1 (6 bases). Germline V CDR1 and CDR2: SGHRS, YFSETQ. The CDR3 has 15 amino acids. With 2 bases removed from V and 7 bases from J, the gap between germline ends came to 19 bases. The CDR3 DNA sequence: TGCGCCAGCAGCTTAATGACAGGACGCGGAGGTGAGCAGTACTTC. This gives the protein CASSLMTGRGGEQYF.

The chain carries TRBV28 and TRBJ2-6; no clear D gene. The CDR3 has 15 amino acids. CDR1 and CDR2 (germline): MDHEN, SYDVKM. V was cut by 8 bases and J by 4 bases, with 15 bases left in between. This chain's CDR3 is CASAIPGSGANVLTF. DNA of the CDR3: TGTGCCAGCGCCATCCCTGGGTCCGGGGCCAACGTCCTGACTTTC.

This clonotype occurred many times. This CDR3 is CASSFRQEKEQFF. The CDR3 DNA sequence: TGCGCCAGCAGCTTTAGACAGGAAAAAGAGCAGTTCTTC. V usage is TRBV5-1 and J usage is TRBJ2-1; TRBD1 is a possible D gene (6 bases). Trimming pared 2 bases from V and 10 bases from J, leaving 13 bases between. The CDR3 consists of 13 residues. CDR1 SGHRS and CDR2 YFSETQ come from the germline V gene.

In this sample, this clonotype turned up many times. J is TRBJ1-1 and V is TRBV18, with D possibly matching TRBD1 (5 bases). CDR3 size: 15 residues. The V end lost 3 bases, the J end lost 6 bases, and 17 bases lay between the germline ends. From germline, CDR1 is KGHSH and CDR2 LQKENI. The DNA of the CDR3 is TGTGCCAGCTCACCCGACAGATTGCAAGTCTCTGAAGCTTTCTTT. Residues: CASSPDRLQVSEAFF.

The chain combines TRBV29-1 with TRBJ2-1, with 9 bases aligning to TRBD1. Losses at the gene ends were 5 bases for V and 6 bases for J; bases not matched to a gene: 8. Per the germline V gene, CDR1 is SQVTM and CDR2 is ANQGSEA. CDR3 length: 14 residues. CDR3 DNA: TGCAGCGTTACAGGGGGCGATCCACTCAATGAGCAGTTCTTC. Translation gives CSVTGGDPLNEQFF.

The genes are TRBV7-2 and TRBJ2-4; no firm D call. In germline, CDR1 is SGHTA, CDR2 FQGNSA. V dropped 1 base and J dropped 4 bases, with 11 bases sitting between them. The CDR3 sequence is 15 residues long. The CDR3 is CASSLGVVGKNIQYF. The CDR3 DNA follows: TGTGCCAGCAGCTTAGGGGTAGTGGGAAAAAACATTCAGTACTTC.

This clonotype was detected only a few times. The genes are TRBV6-1 and TRBJ1-5, with D unclear. Germline-derived CDR1 and CDR2 are MNHNS and SASEGT. The V end lost 5 bases, the J end lost 1 base, and 12 bases lay between the germline ends. CDR3 size: 15 residues. CDR3 residues: CASSPTGQSNQPQHF. CDR3 DNA sequence: TGTGCCAGCAGTCCGACCGGGCAGAGCAATCAGCCCCAGCATTTT.

As DNA, the CDR3 is TGTGCCAGCAGCTTATTGGAGGACACTGAAGCTTTCTTT. Its protein is CASSLLEDTEAFF. This sequence joins TRBV11-2 and TRBJ1-1; no reliable D call. The V and J ends lost 2 bases and 3 bases respectively, with 7 bases between them. The V gene's germline CDR1 is SGHAT and CDR2 FQNNGV. The CDR3 runs 13 residues.

The V call is TRBV19, the J call TRBJ2-5; tentatively, D is TRBD1 or TRBD2 (5 bases each). The V and J ends lost 1 base and 5 bases respectively, with 14 bases between them. This CDR3 has 15 residues. CDR1 LNHDA and CDR2 SQIVND come from the germline V gene (reference sequence). The CDR3 sequence: CASSIAGTQRETQYF. Here the CDR3 DNA reads TGTGCCAGTAGTATAGCCGGGACCCAGAGGGAGACCCAGTACTTC. The full variable domain, in which reference TRBV19 and TRBJ2-5 provide the parts outside the CDR3, is DGGITQSPKYLFRKEGQNVTLSCEQNLNHDAMYWYRQDPGQGLRLIYYSQIVNDFQKGDIAEGYSVSREKKESFPLTVTSAQKNPTAFYLCASSIAGTQRETQYFGPGTRLLVL.